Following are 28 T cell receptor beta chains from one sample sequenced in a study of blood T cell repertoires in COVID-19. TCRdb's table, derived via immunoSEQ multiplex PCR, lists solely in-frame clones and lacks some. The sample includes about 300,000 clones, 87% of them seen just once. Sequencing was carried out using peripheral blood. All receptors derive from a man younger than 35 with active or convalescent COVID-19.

The CDR3 spells CASRTGQGADYGYTF. CDR3 DNA: TGTGCCAGCAGGACCGGACAGGGGGCGGACTATGGCTACACCTTC. The V call is TRBV6-5, the J call TRBJ1-2; 11 bases line up with TRBD1. The CDR3 extends over 15 amino acids. The germline V gene has CDR1 MNHEY and CDR2 SVGAGI. The trim removed 6 bases at V and 3 bases at J, leaving 6 bases unmatched.

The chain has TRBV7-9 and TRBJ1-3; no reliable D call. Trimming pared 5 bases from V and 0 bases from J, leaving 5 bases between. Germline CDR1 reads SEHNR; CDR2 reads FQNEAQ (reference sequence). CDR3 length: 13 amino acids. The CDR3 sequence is CASSPVSGNTIYF. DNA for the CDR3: TGTGCCAGCAGCCCAGTCTCTGGAAACACCATATATTTT.

The CDR3 sequence: CASSYSRGQYGYTF. In DNA, the CDR3 is TGTGCCAGCAGTTACTCGCGGGGGCAGTATGGCTACACCTTC. The gene calls are TRBV6-2 or TRBV6-3 and TRBJ1-2, with D maybe TRBD1 (6 bases). V lost 0 bases and J 5 bases, leaving 10 bases between the germline ends. Germline assignment: CDR1 MNHEY and CDR2 SVGEGT. CDR3 length: 14 amino acids.

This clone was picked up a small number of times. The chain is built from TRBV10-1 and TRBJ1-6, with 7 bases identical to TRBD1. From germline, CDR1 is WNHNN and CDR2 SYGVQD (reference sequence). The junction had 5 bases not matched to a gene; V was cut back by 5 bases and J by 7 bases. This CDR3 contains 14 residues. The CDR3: CASSSGTANSPLHF. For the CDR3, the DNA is TGCGCCAGCAGTTCCGGGACAGCGAATTCACCCCTCCACTTT.

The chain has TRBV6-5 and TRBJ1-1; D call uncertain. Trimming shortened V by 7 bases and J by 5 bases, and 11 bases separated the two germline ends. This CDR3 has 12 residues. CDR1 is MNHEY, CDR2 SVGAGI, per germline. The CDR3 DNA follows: TGTGCCAGCAAGAGACTAGGGACTGAAGCTTTCTTT. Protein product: CASKRLGTEAFF.

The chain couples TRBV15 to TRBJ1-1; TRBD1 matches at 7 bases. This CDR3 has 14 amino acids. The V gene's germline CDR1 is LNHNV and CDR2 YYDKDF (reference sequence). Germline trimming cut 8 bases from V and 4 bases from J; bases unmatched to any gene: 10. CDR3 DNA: TGTGCCACCCATAAACAGGGGTTGGTCACTGAAGCTTTCTTT. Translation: CATHKQGLVTEAFF.

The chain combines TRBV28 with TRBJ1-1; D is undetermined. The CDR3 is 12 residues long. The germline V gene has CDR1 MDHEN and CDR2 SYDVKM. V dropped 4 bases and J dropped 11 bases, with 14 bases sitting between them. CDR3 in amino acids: CASSSVGMGAFF. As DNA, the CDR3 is TGTGCCAGCAGTTCGGTCGGGATGGGGGCTTTCTTT.

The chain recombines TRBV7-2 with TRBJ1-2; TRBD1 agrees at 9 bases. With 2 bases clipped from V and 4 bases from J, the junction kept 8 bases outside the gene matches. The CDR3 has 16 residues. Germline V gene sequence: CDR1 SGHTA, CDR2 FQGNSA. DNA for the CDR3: TGTGCCAGCAGCTTATACCACAGGGGGCGCGGCTATGGCTACACCTTC. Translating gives CASSLYHRGRGYGYTF.

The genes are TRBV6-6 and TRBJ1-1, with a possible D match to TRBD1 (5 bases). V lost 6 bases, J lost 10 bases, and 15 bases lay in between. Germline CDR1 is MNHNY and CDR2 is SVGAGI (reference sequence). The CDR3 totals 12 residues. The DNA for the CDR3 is TGTGCCAGCAGCAGAACCTCGGGGGGAGCTTTCTTT. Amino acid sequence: CASSRTSGGAFF.

This chain's CDR3 is CASSGGTGGGEKLFF. CDR3 bases: TGTGCCAGCAGCGGAGGGACAGGGGGCGGTGAAAAACTGTTTTTT. The rearrangement uses TRBV9 and TRBJ1-4, with TRBD1 matching over 12 bases. The CDR3 is made up of 15 amino acids. J lost 7 bases, V lost 3 bases, and 4 bases had no gene match. Germline V lookup: CDR1 SGDLS, CDR2 YYNGEE.

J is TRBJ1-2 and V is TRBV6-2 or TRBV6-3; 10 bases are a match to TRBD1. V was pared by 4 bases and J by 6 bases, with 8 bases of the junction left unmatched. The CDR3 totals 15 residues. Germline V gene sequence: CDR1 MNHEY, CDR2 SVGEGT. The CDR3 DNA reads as TGTGCCAGCAGTTTTCTACCGGGACAGGGGAATGGCTACACCTTC. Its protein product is CASSFLPGQGNGYTF.

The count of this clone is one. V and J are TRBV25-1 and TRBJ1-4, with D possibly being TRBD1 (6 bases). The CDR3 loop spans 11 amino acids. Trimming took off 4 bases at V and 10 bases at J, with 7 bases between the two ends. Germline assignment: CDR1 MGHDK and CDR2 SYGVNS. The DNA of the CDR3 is TGTGCCAGCAGTGGAGGGGGAAAACTGTTTTTT. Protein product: CASSGGGKLFF.

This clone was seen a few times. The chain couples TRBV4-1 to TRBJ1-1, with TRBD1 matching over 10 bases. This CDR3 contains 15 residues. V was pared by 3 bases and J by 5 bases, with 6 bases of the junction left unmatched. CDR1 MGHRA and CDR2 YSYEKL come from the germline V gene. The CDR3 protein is CASSHTGTGVTEAFF. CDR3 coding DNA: TGCGCCAGCAGCCATACCGGGACAGGGGTAACTGAAGCTTTCTTT.

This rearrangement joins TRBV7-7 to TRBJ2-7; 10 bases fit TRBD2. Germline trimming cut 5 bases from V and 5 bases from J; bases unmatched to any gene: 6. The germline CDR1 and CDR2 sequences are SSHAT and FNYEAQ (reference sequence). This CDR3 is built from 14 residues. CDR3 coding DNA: TGTGCCAGCAGCGTCTCTAGCGGGAGTAACGAGCAGTACTTC. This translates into CASSVSSGSNEQYF.

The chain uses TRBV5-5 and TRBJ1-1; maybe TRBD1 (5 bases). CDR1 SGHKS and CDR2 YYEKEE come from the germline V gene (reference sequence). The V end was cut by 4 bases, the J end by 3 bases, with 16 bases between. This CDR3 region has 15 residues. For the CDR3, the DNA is TGTGCCAGCAGCCATAGGCAGGGATCGGACACTGAAGCTTTCTTT. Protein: CASSHRQGSDTEAFF.

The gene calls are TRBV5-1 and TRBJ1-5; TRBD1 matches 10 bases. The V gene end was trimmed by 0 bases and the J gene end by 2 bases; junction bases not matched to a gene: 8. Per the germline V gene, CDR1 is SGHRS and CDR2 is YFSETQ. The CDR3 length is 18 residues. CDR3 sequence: CASSLVPSGTGGNQPQHF. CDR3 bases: TGCGCCAGCAGCTTGGTCCCCTCCGGGACAGGGGGCAATCAGCCCCAGCATTTT.

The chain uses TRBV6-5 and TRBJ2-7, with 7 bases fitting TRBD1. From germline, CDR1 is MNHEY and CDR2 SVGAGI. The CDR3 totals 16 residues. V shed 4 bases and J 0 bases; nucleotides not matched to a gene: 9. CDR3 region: CASSFASTGTSYEQYF. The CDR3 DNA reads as TGTGCCAGCAGTTTCGCCTCGACAGGGACCTCCTACGAGCAGTACTTC.

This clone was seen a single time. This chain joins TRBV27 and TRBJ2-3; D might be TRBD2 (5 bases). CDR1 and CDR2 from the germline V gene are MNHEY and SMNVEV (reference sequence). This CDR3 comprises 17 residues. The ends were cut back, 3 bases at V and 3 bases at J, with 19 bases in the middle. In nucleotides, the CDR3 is TGTGCCAGCAGTTTTTTTTTGGGGTCTACGGGGACAGATACGCAGTATTTT. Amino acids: CASSFFLGSTGTDTQYF.

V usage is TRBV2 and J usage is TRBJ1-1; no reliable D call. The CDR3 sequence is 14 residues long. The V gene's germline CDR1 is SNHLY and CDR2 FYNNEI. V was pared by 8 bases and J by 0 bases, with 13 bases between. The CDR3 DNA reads TGTGCCAGCCAACCCACAGAGATGAACACTGAAGCTTTCTTT. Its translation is CASQPTEMNTEAFF. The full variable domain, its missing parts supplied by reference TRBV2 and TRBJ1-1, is EPEVTQTPSHQVTQMGQEVILRCVPISNHLYFYWYRQILGQKVEFLVSFYNNEISEKSEIFDDQFSVERPDGSNFTLKIRSTKLEDSAMYFCASQPTEMNTEAFFGQGTRLTVV.

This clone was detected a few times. The chain's CDR3 is CASSLLTQLTYNEQFF. The CDR3 DNA is TGTGCCAGCAGCCTACTTACCCAATTAACCTACAATGAGCAGTTCTTC. This chain joins TRBV5-6 and TRBJ2-1; no definite D call. CDR1 and CDR2 (germline): SGHDT, YYEEEE. There are 16 residues in the CDR3. Between the trimmed V and J ends, which lost 4 bases and 2 bases, there was a span of 16 bases.

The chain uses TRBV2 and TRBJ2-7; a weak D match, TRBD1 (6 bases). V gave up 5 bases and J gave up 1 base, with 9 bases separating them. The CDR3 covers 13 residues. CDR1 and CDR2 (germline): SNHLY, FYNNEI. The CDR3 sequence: CASSIRGSYEQYF. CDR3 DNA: TGTGCCAGCAGTATAAGGGGGTCCTACGAGCAGTACTTC.

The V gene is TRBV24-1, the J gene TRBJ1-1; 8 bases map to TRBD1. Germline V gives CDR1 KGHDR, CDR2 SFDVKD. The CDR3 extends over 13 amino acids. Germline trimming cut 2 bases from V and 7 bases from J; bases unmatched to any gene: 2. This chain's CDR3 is CATSDSGTGEAFF. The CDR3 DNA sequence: TGTGCCACCAGTGATTCGGGGACAGGTGAAGCTTTCTTT.

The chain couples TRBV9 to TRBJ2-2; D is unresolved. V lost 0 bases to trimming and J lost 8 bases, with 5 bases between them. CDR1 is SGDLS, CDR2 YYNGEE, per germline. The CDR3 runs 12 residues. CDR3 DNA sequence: TGTGCCAGCAGCGTAGGCGTAGGGGAGCTGTTTTTT. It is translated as CASSVGVGELFF.

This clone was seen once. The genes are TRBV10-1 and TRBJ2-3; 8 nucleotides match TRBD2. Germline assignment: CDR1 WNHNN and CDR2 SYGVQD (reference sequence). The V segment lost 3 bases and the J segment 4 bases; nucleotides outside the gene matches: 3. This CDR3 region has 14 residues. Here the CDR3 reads CASSESGGADTQYF. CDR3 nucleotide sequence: TGCGCCAGCAGTGAAAGCGGGGGAGCAGATACGCAGTATTTT.

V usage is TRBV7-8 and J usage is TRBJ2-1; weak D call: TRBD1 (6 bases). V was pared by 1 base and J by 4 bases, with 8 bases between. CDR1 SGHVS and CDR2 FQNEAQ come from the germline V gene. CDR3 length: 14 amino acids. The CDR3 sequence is CASSLGQVYNEQFF. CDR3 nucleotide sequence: TGTGCCAGCAGCTTAGGACAGGTTTACAATGAGCAGTTCTTC.

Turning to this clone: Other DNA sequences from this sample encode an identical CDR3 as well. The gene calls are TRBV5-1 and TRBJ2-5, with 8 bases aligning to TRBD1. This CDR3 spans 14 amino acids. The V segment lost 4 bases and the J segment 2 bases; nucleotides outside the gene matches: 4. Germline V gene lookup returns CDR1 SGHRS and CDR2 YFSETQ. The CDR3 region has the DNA TGCGCCAGCAGCCTCCGGACAGGGCAAGAGACCCAGTACTTC. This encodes CASSLRTGQETQYF. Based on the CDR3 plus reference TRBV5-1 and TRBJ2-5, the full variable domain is KAGVTQTPRYLIKTRGQQVTLSCSPISGHRSVSWYQQTPGQGLQFLFEYFSETQRNKGNFPGRFSGRQFSNSRSEMNVSTLELGDSALYLCASSLRTGQETQYFGPGTRLLVL.

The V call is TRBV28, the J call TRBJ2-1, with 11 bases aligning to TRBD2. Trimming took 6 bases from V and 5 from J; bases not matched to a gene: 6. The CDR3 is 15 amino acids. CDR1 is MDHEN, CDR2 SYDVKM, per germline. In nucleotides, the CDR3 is TGTGCCAGCAGGCCTCCGGGACTAGCGGACAATGAGCAGTTCTTC. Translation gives CASRPPGLADNEQFF. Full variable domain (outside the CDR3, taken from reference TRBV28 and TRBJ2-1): DVKVTQSSRYLVKRTGEKVFLECVQDMDHENMFWYRQDPGLGLRLIYFSYDVKMKEKGDIPEGYSVSREKKERFSLILESASTNQTSMYLCASRPPGLADNEQFFGPGTRLTVL.

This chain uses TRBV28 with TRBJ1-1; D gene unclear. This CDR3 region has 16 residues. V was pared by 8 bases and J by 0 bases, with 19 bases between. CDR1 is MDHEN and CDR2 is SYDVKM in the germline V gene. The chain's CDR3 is CASLPAAVLVNTEAFF. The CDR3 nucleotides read TGTGCCAGCCTCCCGGCGGCGGTGTTGGTGAACACTGAAGCTTTCTTT.